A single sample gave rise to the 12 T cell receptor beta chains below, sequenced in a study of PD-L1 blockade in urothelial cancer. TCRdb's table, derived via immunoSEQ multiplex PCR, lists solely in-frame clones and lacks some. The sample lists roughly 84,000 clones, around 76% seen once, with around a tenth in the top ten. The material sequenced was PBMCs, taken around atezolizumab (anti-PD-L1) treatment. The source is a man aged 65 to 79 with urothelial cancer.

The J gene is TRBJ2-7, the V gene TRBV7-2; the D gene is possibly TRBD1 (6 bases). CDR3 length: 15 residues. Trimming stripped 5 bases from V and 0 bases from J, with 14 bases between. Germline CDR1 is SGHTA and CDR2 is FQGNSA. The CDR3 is CASSQGHFTSYEQYF. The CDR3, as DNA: TGTGCCAGCAGCCAGGGACATTTTACCTCCTACGAGCAGTACTTC. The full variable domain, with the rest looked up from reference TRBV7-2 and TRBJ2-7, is GAGVSQSPSNKVTEKGKDVELRCDPISGHTALYWYRQSLGQGLEFLIYFQGNSAPDKSGLPSDRFSAERTGGSVSTLTIQRTQQEDSAVYLCASSQGHFTSYEQYFGPGTRLTVT.

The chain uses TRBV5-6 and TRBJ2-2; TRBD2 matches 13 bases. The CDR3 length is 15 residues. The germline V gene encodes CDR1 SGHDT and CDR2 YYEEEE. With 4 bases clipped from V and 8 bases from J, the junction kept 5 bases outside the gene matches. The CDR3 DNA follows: TGTGCCAGCAGCCCGCAACTAGCGGGAGGGGGGGAGCTGTTTTTT. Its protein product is CASSPQLAGGGELFF.

The CDR3 nucleotides read TGTGCCAGCAAACGACAGGGGGCGTCTAATGGCTACACCTTC. It codes for CASKRQGASNGYTF. The chain recombines TRBV2 with TRBJ1-2; 10 bases map to TRBD1. There are 14 residues in the CDR3. Germline CDR1 and CDR2: SNHLY and FYNNEI. J lost 6 bases, V lost 7 bases, and 8 bases had no gene match.

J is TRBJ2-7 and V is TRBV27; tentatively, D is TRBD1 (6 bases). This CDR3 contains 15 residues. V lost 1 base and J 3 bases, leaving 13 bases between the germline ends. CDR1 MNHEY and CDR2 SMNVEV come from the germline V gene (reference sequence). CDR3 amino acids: CASSLWGRGGYEQYF. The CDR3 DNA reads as TGTGCCAGCAGTTTATGGGGCAGGGGTGGCTACGAGCAGTACTTC.

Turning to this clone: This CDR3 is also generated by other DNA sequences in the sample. CDR3 DNA sequence: TGTGCCAGCAGCGTAGCGGGGGGGTCAGATACGCAGTATTTT. Protein sequence: CASSVAGGSDTQYF. J is TRBJ2-3 and V is TRBV9; 8 bases align to TRBD2. V shed 0 bases and J 4 bases; nucleotides not matched to a gene: 1. Germline V lookup: CDR1 SGDLS, CDR2 YYNGEE. The CDR3 is made up of 14 amino acids.

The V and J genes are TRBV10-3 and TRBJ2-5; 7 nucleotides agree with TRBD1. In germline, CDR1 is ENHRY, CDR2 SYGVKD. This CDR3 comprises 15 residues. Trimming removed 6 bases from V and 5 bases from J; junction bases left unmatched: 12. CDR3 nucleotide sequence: TGTGCCATCAGCCTGACAGGGACCCAACGGGAGACCCAGTACTTC. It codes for CAISLTGTQRETQYF.

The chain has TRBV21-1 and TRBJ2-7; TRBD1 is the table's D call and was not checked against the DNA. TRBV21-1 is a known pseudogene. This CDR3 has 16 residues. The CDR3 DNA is TGTGCCAGCAGCAAAGGACGCCGACAGGGGGGCTACGAGCAGTACTTC. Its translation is CASSKGRRQGGYEQYF.

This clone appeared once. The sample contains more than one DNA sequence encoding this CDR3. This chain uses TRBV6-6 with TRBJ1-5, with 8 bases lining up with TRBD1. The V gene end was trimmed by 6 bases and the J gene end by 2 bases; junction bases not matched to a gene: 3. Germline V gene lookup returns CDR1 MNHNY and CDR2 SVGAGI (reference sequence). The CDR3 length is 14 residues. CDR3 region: CASRRGQGNQPQHF. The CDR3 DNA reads TGTGCCAGCAGGCGGGGACAGGGCAATCAGCCCCAGCATTTT.

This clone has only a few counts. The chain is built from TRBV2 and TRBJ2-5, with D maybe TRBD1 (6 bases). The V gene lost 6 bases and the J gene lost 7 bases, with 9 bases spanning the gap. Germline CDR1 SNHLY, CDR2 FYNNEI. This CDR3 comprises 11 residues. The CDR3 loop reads CASRGAGTQYF. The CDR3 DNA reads TGTGCCAGCAGGGGGGCGGGGACCCAGTACTTC.

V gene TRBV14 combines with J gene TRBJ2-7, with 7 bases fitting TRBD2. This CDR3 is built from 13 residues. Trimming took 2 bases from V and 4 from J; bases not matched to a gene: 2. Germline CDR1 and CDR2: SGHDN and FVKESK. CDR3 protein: CASSQSGTYEQYF. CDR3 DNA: TGTGCCAGCAGCCAAAGCGGGACTTACGAGCAGTACTTC.

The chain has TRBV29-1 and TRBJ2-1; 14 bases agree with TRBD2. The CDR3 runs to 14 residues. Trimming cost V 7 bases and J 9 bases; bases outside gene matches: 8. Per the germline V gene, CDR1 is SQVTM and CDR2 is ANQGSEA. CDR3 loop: CSGPTSGGAIEQFF. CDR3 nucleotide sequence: TGCAGCGGTCCGACTAGCGGGGGGGCAATTGAGCAGTTCTTC.

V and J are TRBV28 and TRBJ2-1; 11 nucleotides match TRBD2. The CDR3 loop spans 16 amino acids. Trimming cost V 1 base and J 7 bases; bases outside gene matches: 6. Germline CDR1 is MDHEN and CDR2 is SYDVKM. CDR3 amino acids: CASSLLISGGGNEQFF. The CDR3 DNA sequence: TGTGCCAGCAGTTTATTGATTAGCGGGGGGGGGAATGAGCAGTTCTTC.